The 10 T cell receptor beta chains reported below all come from one sample, sequenced in a study of OX40 agonist ivuxolimab in advanced cancers. Some clones are missing from TCRdb's copy, which holds only in-frame ones; the method was immunoSEQ multiplex PCR. The repertoire holds around 100,000 clones, with approximately 89% as singletons. Sequencing used CD4+ or CD8+ T cells sorted from blood, obtained in a trial of the OX40 agonist ivuxolimab. These receptors were obtained from an adult with an advanced solid tumor such as melanoma, head and neck, liver or kidney cancer.

This clone occurred once. The chain links TRBV6-1 to TRBJ1-2; D call uncertain. The ends were cut back, 8 bases at V and 8 bases at J, with 18 bases in the middle. CDR3 size: 13 residues. Germline lookup yields CDR1 MNHNS and CDR2 SASEGT. The CDR3, as DNA: TGTGCCAGCCTCCAGGAGACCTTCCGGGGCTACACCTTC. The encoded protein is CASLQETFRGYTF.

The chain uses TRBV6-6 and TRBJ2-7; D perhaps matches TRBD2 (6 bases). The germline gives CDR1 MNHNY, CDR2 SVGAGI (reference sequence). The V end was cut by 9 bases, the J end by 2 bases, with 20 bases between. This CDR3 comprises 15 residues. The CDR3 region is CASRGPGESTYEQYF. The CDR3 DNA sequence: TGTGCCAGTAGAGGCCCGGGGGAGTCGACCTACGAGCAGTACTTC.

The chain employs TRBV5-5 and TRBJ1-2, with 9 bases matching TRBD1. V shed 4 bases and J 6 bases; nucleotides not matched to a gene: 7. Germline lookup yields CDR1 SGHKS and CDR2 YYEKEE (reference sequence). CDR3 length equals 14 residues. DNA for the CDR3: TGTGCCAGCAGCCGCGGAGGACAGGGGAATGGCTACACCTTC. It encodes CASSRGGQGNGYTF. Full variable domain (missing parts from reference TRBV5-5 and TRBJ1-2): DAGVTQSPTHLIKTRGQQVTLRCSPISGHKSVSWYQQVLGQGPQFIFQYYEKEERGRGNFPDRFSARQFPNYSSELNVNALLLGDSALYLCASSRGGQGNGYTFGSGTRLTVV.

This chain uses TRBV5-5 with TRBJ2-7; D remains ambiguous. The V gene's germline CDR1 is SGHKS and CDR2 YYEKEE (reference sequence). This CDR3 has 12 residues. V lost 2 bases and J lost 5, with 8 bases in between. CDR3 residues: CASSFRQHEQYF. The CDR3 nucleotides read TGTGCCAGCAGCTTTCGGCAGCACGAGCAGTACTTC. Full variable domain (remainder filled in from reference TRBV5-5 and TRBJ2-7): DAGVTQSPTHLIKTRGQQVTLRCSPISGHKSVSWYQQVLGQGPQFIFQYYEKEERGRGNFPDRFSARQFPNYSSELNVNALLLGDSALYLCASSFRQHEQYFGPGTRLTVT.

CDR3 nucleotide sequence: TGTGCCAGTAGTGTCCAGGTTGCAAGCTATGGCTACACCTTC. Translation: CASSVQVASYGYTF. The chain employs TRBV19 and TRBJ1-2, with unresolved D. The germline gives CDR1 LNHDA, CDR2 SQIVND (reference sequence). Trimming removed 5 bases at V and 4 bases at J, with 14 bases between. This CDR3 contains 14 residues.

The chain joins TRBV5-1 to TRBJ1-1; TRBD1 agrees at 9 bases. The CDR3 loop spans 16 amino acids. The germline CDR1 and CDR2 sequences are SGHRS and YFSETQ. With V trimmed by 3 bases and J by 2 bases, 8 bases remained unmatched. The CDR3 region is CASSYGQGLANTEAFF. The CDR3 DNA reads TGCGCCAGCAGCTACGGACAGGGGCTGGCTAACACTGAAGCTTTCTTT. The full variable domain, its missing parts supplied by reference TRBV5-1 and TRBJ1-1, is KAGVTQTPRYLIKTRGQQVTLSCSPISGHRSVSWYQQTPGQGLQFLFEYFSETQRNKGNFPGRFSGRQFSNSRSEMNVSTLELGDSALYLCASSYGQGLANTEAFFGQGTRLTVV.

The chain has TRBV12-5 and TRBJ1-4; D gene uncertain. Trimming cost V 2 bases and J 5 bases, with 0 bases left between them. Germline assignment: CDR1 LGHNT and CDR2 FRNRAP. The CDR3 is 11 residues long. The CDR3 spells CASGLNEKLFF. CDR3 bases: TGTGCTAGTGGTTTGAATGAAAAACTGTTTTTT.

The chain carries TRBV27 and TRBJ2-2; a weak D match, TRBD2 (6 bases). Germline V lookup: CDR1 MNHEY, CDR2 SMNVEV (reference sequence). The CDR3 sequence is 16 residues long. The V and J ends lost 3 bases and 1 base respectively, with 12 bases between them. The CDR3 region is CASSFGGLQNTGELFF. CDR3 sequence (DNA): TGTGCCAGCAGTTTCGGAGGGCTCCAGAACACCGGGGAGCTGTTTTTT.

The rearrangement links TRBV15 to TRBJ2-3; 7 nucleotides agree with TRBD1. CDR3 length: 15 amino acids. Germline-derived CDR1 and CDR2 are LNHNV and YYDKDF (reference sequence). V gave up 5 bases and J gave up 5 bases; unmatched junction bases: 10. The CDR3 region has the DNA TGTGCCACCAGCGAGACAGGGTTAAGTCGAGATACGCAGTATTTT. It translates to CATSETGLSRDTQYF.

The chain couples TRBV9 to TRBJ2-1; D unresolved. Germline V gene sequence: CDR1 SGDLS, CDR2 YYNGEE. The V gene lost 0 bases and the J gene lost 4 bases, with 11 bases spanning the gap. The length of the CDR3 is 15 residues. The CDR3 reads CASSVGTTAYNEQFF. The CDR3 bases are TGTGCCAGCAGCGTAGGAACGACGGCTTACAATGAGCAGTTCTTC.